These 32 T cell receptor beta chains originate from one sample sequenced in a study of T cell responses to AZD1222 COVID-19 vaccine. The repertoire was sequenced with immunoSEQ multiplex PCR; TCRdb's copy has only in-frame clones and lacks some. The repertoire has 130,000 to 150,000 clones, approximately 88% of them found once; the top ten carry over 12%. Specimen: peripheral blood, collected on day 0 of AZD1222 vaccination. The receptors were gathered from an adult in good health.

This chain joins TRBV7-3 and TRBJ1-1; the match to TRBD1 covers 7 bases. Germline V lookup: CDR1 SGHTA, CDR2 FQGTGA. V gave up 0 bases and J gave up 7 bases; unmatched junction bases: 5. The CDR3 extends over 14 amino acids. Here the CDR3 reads CASSLTVPGGEAFF. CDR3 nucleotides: TGTGCCAGCAGCTTAACAGTGCCAGGGGGTGAAGCTTTCTTT.

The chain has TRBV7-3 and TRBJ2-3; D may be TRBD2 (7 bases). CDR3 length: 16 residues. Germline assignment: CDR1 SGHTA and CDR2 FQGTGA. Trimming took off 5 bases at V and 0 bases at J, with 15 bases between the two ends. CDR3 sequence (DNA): TGTGCCAGCAGCCGGGGACGGGGGGCTAGCACAGATACGCAGTATTTT. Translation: CASSRGRGASTDTQYF.

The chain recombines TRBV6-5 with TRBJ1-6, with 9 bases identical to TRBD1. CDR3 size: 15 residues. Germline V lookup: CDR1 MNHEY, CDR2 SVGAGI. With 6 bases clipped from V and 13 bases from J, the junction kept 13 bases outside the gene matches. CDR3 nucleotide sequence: TGTGCCAGCAGACCTTCCCTAGGACAGGGGTGGCCCCTCCACTTT. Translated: CASRPSLGQGWPLHF.

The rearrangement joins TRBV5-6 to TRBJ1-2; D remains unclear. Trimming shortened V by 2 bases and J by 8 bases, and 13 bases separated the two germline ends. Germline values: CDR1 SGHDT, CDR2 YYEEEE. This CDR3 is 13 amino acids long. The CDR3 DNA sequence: TGTGCCAGCAGCTTCGAGTCGAGAGGCGGCTACACCTTC. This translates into CASSFESRGGYTF.

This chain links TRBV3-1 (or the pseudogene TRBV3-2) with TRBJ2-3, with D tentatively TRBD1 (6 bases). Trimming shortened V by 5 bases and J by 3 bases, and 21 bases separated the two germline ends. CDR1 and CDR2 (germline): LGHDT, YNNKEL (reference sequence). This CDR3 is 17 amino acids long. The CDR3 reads CASSSGVWGRSTDTQYF. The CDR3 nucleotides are TGTGCCAGCAGCTCAGGGGTTTGGGGGCGGAGTACAGATACGCAGTATTTT.

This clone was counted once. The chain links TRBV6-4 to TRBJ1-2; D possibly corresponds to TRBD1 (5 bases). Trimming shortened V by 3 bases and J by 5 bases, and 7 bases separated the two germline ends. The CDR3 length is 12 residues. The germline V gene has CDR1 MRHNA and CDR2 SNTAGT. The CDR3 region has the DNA TGTGCCAGCAGTGAAAGGGGTTATGGCTACACCTTC. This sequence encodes CASSERGYGYTF.

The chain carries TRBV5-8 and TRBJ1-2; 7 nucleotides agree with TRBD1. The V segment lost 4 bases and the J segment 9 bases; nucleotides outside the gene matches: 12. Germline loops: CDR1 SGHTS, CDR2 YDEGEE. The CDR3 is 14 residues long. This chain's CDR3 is CASSPYRQGSRYTF. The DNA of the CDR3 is TGTGCCAGCAGCCCCTATCGACAGGGTAGCCGCTACACCTTC. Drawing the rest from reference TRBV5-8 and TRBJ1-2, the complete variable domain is EAGVTQSPTHLIKTRGQQATLRCSPISGHTSVYWYQQALGLGLQFLLWYDEGEERNRGNFPPRFSGRQFPNYSSELNVNALELEDSALYLCASSPYRQGSRYTFGSGTRLTVV.

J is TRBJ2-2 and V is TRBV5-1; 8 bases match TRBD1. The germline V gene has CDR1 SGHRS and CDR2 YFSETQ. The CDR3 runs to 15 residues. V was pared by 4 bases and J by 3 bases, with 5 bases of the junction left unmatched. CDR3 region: CASSQDREDTGELFF. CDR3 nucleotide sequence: TGCGCCAGCAGCCAGGACAGGGAGGACACCGGGGAGCTGTTTTTT.

CDR3 DNA sequence: TGTGCCTGGATAAAACAGGGATTGTCCTATAATTCACCCCTCCACTTT. This codes for CAWIKQGLSYNSPLHF. The V call is TRBV30, the J call TRBJ1-6; D may be TRBD1 (6 bases). Looked up from germline, CDR1 is GTSNPN and CDR2 is SVGIG (reference sequence). Trimming stripped 4 bases from V and 1 base from J, with 14 bases between. There are 16 residues in the CDR3.

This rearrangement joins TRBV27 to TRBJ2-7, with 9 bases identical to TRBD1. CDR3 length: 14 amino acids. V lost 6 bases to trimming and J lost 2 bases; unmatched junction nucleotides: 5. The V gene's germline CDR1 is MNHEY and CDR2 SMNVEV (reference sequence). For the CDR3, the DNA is TGTGCCAGCAGAGGGGACAGGGTTACCTACGAGCAGTACTTC. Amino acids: CASRGDRVTYEQYF.

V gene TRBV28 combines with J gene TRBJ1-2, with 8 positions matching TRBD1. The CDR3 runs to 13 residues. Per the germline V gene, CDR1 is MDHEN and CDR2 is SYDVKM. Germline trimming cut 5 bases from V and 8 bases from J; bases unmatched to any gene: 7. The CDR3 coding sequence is TGTGCCAGCAGTATTCAGACAGGGGCCGGCTACACCTTC. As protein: CASSIQTGAGYTF.

DNA of the CDR3: TGTGCCAGCAGCTTGTCCTCTATATATGGCTACACCTTC. This encodes CASSLSSIYGYTF. This sequence joins TRBV13 and TRBJ1-2; D gene ambiguous. The CDR3 covers 13 residues. Germline V gene lookup returns CDR1 PRHDT and CDR2 FYEKMQ (reference sequence). Trimming pared 3 bases from V and 5 bases from J, leaving 10 bases between.

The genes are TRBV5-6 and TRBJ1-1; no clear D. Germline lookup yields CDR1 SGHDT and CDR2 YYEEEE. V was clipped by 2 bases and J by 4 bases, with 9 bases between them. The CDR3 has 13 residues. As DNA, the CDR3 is TGTGCCAGCAGCTTAGGCCAGAGCACTGAAGCTTTCTTT. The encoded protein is CASSLGQSTEAFF.

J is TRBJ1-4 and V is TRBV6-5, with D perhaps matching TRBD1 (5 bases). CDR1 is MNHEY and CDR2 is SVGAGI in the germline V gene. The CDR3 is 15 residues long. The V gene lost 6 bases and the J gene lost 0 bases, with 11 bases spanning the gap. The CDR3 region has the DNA TGTGCCAGCAGAGGGGCCGCAGCAACTAATGAAAAACTGTTTTTT. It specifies CASRGAAATNEKLFF.

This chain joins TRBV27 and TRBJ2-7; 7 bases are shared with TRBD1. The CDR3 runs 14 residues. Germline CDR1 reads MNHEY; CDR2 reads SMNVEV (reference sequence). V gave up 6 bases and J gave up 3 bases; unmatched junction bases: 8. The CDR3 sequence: CASRRGGGFYEQYF. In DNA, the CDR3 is TGTGCCAGCAGAAGAGGGGGCGGTTTCTACGAGCAGTACTTC.

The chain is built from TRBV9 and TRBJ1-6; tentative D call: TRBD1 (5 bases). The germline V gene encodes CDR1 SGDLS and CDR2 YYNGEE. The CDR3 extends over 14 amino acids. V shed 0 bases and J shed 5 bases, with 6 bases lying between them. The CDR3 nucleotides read TGTGCCAGCAGCGTAGGCAGGGATAATTCACCCCTCCACTTT. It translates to CASSVGRDNSPLHF.

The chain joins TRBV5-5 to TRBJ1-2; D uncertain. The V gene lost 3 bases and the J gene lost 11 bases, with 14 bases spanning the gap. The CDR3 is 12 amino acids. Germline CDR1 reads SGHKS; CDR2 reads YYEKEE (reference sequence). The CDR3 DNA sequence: TGTGCCAGCAGCTCAGACCGGTGGGGTTACACCTTC. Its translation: CASSSDRWGYTF.

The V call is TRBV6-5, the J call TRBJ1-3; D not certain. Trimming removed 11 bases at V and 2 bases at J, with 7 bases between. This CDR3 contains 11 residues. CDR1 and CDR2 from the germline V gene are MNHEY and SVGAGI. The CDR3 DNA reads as TGTGCCGCATCCGCTGGAAACACCATATATTTT. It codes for CAASAGNTIYF.

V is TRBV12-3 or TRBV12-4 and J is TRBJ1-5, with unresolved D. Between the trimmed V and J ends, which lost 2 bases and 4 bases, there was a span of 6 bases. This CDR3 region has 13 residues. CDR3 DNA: TGTGCCAGCAGTTTATGGGAAAATCAGCCCCAGCATTTT. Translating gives CASSLWENQPQHF.

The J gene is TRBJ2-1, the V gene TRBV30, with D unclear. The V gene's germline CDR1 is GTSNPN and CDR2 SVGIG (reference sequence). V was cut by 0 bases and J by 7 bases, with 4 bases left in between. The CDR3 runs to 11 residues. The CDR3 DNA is TGTGCCTGGAGTGTTTTTAATGAGCAGTTCTTC. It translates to CAWSVFNEQFF.

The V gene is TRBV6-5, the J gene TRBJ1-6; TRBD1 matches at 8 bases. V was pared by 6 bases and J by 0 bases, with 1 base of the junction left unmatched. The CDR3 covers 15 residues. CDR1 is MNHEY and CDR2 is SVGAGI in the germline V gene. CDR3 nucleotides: TGTGCCAGCAGAACAGGGGGCTCCTATAATTCACCCCTCCACTTT. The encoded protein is CASRTGGSYNSPLHF.

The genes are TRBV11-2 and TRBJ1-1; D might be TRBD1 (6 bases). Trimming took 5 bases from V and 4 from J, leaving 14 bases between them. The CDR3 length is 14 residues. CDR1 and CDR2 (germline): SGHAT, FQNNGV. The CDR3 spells CASSTLQGGTEAFF. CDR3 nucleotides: TGTGCCAGCAGCACATTACAGGGTGGCACTGAAGCTTTCTTT.

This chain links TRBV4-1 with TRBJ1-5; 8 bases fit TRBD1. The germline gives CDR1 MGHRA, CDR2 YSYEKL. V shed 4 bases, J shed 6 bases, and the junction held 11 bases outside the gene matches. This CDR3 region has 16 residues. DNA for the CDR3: TGCGCCAGCAGCCTTCGGCCCCAGGGGGCGGTTCAGCCCCAGCATTTT. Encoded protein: CASSLRPQGAVQPQHF.

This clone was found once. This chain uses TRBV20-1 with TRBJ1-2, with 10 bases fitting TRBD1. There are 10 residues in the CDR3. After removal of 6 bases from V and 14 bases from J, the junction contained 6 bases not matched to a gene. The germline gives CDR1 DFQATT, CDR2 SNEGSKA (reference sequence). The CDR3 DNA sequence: TGCAGTGCGGGACAGGGGATCAAAACCTTC. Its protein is CSAGQGIKTF.

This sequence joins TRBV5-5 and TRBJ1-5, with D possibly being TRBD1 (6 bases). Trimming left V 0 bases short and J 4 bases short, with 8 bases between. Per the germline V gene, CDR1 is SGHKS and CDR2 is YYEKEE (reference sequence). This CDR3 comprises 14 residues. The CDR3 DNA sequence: TGTGCCAGCAGCTTGGGGACAGTTAATCAGCCCCAGCATTTT. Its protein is CASSLGTVNQPQHF.

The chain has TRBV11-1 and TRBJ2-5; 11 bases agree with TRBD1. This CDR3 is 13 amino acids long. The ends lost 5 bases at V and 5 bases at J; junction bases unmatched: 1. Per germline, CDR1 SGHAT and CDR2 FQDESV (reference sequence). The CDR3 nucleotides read TGTGCCAGCAGCCGGGACAGGGGGGAGACCCAGTACTTC. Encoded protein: CASSRDRGETQYF.

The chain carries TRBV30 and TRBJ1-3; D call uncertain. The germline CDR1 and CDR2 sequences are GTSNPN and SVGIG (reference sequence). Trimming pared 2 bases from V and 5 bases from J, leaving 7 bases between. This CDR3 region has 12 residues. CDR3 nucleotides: TGTGCCTGGAGTCCAGCGCGAAACACCATATATTTT. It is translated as CAWSPARNTIYF.

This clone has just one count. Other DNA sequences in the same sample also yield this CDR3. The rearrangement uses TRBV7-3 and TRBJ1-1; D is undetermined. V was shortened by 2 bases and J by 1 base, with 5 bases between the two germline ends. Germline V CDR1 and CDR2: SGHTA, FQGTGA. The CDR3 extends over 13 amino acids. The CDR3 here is CASSLGQNTEAFF. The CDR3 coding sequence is TGTGCCAGCAGCTTAGGGCAGAACACTGAAGCTTTCTTT.

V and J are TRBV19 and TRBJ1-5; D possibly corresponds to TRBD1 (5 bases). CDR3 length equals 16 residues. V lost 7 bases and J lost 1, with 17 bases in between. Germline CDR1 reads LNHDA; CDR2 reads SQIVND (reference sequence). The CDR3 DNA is TGTGCCAGTAACGGTCAGGGCGGAAGAAGCAATCAGCCCCAGCATTTT. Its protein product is CASNGQGGRSNQPQHF.

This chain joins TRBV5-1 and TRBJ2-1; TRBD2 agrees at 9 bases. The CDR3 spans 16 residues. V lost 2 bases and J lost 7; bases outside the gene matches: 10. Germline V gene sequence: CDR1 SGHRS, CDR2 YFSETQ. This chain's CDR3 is CASSFGSSAGGNEQFF. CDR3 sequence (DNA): TGCGCCAGCAGCTTCGGATCTAGCGCGGGGGGGAATGAGCAGTTCTTC.

The CDR3 coding sequence is TGTGCCAGCAGCTTAGGACGACTAGCGGTCACAGATACGCAGTATTTT. This gives the protein CASSLGRLAVTDTQYF. The chain couples TRBV7-8 to TRBJ2-3; the match to TRBD2 covers 9 bases. Germline-derived CDR1 and CDR2 are SGHVS and FQNEAQ. The CDR3 contains 16 residues. J was trimmed by 2 bases and V by 1 base; bases with no gene match: 4.

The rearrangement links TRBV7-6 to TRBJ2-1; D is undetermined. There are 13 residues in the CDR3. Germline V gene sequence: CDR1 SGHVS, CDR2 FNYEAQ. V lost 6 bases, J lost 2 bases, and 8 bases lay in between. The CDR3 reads CASSDGAYNEQFF. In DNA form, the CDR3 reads TGTGCCAGCAGTGACGGAGCCTACAATGAGCAGTTCTTC. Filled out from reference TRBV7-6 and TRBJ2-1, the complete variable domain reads GAGVSQSPRYKVTKRGQDVALRCDPISGHVSLYWYRQALGQGPEFLTYFNYEAQQDKSGLPNDRFSAERPEGSISTLTIQRTEQRDSAMYRCASSDGAYNEQFFGPGTRLTVL.